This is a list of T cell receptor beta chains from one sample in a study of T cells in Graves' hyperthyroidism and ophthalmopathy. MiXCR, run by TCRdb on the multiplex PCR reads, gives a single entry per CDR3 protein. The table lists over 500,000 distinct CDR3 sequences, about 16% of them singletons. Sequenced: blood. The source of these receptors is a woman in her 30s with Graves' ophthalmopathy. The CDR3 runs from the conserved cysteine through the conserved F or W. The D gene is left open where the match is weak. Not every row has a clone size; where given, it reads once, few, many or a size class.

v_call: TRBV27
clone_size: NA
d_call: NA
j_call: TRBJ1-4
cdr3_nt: TGTGCCAGCAGTTTAAAAAGGTCAGGGAGGGACGAAAAACTGTTTTTT
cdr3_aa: CASSLKRSGRDEKLFF

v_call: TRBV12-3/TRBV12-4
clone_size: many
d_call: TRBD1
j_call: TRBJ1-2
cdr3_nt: TGTGCCAGCAGTCCAGGGACAGACCTTAACTATGGCTACACCTTC
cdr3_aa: CASSPGTDLNYGYTF

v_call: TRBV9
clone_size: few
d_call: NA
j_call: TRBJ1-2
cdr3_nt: TGTGCCAGCAAAAAGGGACTTAACTATGGCTACACCTTC
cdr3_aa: CASKKGLNYGYTF

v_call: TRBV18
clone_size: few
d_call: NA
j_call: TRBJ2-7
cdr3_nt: TGTGCCAGCTCCGGGCAAGTCAGCGGAAGCTCCTACGAGCAGTACTTC
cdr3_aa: CASSGQVSGSSYEQYF

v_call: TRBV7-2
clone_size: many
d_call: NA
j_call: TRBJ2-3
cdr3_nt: TGTGCCAGCAGCTTAGCGTGGAAGGGAACAGATACGCAGTATTTT
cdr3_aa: CASSLAWKGTDTQYF

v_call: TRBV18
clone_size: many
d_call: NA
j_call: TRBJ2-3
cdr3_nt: TGTGCCAGCTCCTCCCGCACAGATACGCAGTATTTT
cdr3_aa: CASSSRTDTQYF

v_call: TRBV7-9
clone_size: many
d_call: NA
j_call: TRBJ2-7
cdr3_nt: TGTGCCAGCAGCTCAACAAGGAAGAGTACCTACGAGCAGTACTTC
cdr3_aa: CASSSTRKSTYEQYF

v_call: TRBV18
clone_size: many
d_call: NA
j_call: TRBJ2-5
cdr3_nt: TGTGCCAGCTCACCCAGCCGGGACCAAGAGACCCAGTACTTC
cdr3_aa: CASSPSRDQETQYF

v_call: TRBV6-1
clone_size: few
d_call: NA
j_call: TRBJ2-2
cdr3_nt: TGTGCCAGCAGCCCACAGGGTGCACCCGGGGAGCTGTTTTTT
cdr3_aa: CASSPQGAPGELFF

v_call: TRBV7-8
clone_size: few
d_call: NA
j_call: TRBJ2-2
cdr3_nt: TGTGCCAGCAGCTCTTCCGGGACTCGTAATACCGGGGAGCTGTTTTTT
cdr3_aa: CASSSSGTRNTGELFF

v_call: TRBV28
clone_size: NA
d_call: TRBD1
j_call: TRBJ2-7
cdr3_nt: TGTGCCAGCAGTTCCACAGGGGGAATCTCCTACGAGCAGTACTTC
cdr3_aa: CASSSTGGISYEQYF

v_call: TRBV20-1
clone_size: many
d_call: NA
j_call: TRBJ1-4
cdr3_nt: TGCAGTGCGGACAGCCTGGGGAATGAAAAACTGTTTTTT
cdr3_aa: CSADSLGNEKLFF

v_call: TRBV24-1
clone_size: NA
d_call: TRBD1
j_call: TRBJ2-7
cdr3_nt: TGTGCCACCAGTGAGGACAGGGGTTACGAGCAGTACTTC
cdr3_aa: CATSEDRGYEQYF

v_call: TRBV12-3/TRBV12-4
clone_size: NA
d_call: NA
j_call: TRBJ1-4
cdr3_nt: TGTGCCAGCAGTCTACCAATAAAAAAACTGTTTTTT
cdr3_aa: CASSLPIKKLFF

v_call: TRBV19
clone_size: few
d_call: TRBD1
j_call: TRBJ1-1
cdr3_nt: TGTGCCAGTAGCGGGGACAGGGGGACGGCTTTCTTT
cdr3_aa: CASSGDRGTAFF

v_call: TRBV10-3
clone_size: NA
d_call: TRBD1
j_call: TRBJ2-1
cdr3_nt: TGTGCCATCAGTGAGAGAACAGGGGGGATGGGGAATGAGCAGTTCTTC
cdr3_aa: CAISERTGGMGNEQFF

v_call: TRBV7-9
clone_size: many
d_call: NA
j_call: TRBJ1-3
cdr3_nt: TGTGCCAGCGAAATAAGGACCCTGCCTGGAAACACCATATATTTT
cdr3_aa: CASEIRTLPGNTIYF

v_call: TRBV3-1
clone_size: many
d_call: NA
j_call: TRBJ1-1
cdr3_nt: TGTGCCAGCAGCCAAGATGGGGGTATGAACACTGAAGCTTTCTTT
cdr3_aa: CASSQDGGMNTEAFF

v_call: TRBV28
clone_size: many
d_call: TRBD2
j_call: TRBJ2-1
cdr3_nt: TGTGCCAGCAGCTTAGCCGGGGGGAGCAATGAGCAGTTCTTC
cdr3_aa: CASSLAGGSNEQFF

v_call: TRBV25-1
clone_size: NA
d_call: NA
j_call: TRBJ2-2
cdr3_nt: TGTGCCAGCAGTGAATATGGGGGTCCCGGGGAGCTGTTTTTT
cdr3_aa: CASSEYGGPGELFF

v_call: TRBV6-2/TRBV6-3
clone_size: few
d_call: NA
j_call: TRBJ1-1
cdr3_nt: TGTGCCAGCAGGGACCCCTGGGGACTAAACACTGAAGCTTTCTTT
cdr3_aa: CASRDPWGLNTEAFF

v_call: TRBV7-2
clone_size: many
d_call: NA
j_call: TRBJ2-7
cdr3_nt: TGTGCCAGCAGCTTAGTAGCCCCAGCCACCTACGAGCAGTACTTC
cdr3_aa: CASSLVAPATYEQYF

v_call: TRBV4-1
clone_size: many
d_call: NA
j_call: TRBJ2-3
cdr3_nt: TGCGCCAGCAGCCCCGGAATTGGGACGAGCACAGATACGCAGTATTTT
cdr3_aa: CASSPGIGTSTDTQYF

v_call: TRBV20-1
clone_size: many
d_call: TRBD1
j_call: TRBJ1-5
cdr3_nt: TGCAGTGCTAAGGGACAGAACAATCAGCCCCAGCATTTT
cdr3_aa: CSAKGQNNQPQHF

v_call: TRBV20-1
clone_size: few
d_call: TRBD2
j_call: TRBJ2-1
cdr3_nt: TGCACACTAGCGGGAGGGGGATCCTACAATGAGCAGTTCTTC
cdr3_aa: CTLAGGGSYNEQFF

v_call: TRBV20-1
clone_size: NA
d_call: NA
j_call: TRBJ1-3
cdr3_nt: TGCAGTGCTAGTCAGGGGAGGTCTGGAAACACCATATATTTT
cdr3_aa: CSASQGRSGNTIYF

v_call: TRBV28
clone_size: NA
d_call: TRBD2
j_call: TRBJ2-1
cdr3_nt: TGTGCCAGCAGTTCCCTAGCGGGCCGCGTTTACAATGAGCAGTTCTTC
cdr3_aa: CASSSLAGRVYNEQFF

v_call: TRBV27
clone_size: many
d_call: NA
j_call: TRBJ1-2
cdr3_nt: TGTGCCAGCAGTTTGGGTTTCGAGGGTCTGGGAGGCTACACCTTC
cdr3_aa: CASSLGFEGLGGYTF

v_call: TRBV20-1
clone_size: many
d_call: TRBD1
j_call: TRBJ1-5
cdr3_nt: TGCAGTGCTAGACCAGGGGGCGTGGGCAATCAGCCCCAGCATTTT
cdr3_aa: CSARPGGVGNQPQHF

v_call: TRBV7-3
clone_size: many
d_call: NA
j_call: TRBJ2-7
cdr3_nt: TGTGCCAGCAGCCTCATAGCGCTTCACTCCTACGAGCAGTACTTC
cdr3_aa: CASSLIALHSYEQYF

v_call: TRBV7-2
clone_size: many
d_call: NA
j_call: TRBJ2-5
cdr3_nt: TGTGCCAGCAGCTTTTCCATAGAGACCCAGTACTTC
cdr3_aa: CASSFSIETQYF

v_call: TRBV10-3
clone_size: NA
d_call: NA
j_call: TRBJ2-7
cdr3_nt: TGTGCCATCAGTGGGGCAAGCGGAGGGACCTCCTACGAGCAGTACTTC
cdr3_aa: CAISGASGGTSYEQYF

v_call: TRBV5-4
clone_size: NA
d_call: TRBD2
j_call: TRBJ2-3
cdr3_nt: TGTGCCAGCAGCTTGCCGAAGCGGGAGAGTAGCACAGATACGCAGTATTTT
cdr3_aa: CASSLPKRESSTDTQYF

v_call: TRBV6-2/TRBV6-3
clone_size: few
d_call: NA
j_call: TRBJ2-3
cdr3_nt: TGTGCCAGCAGGTCCCTCCCACTCGCGACCAACACAGATACGCAGTATTTT
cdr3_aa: CASRSLPLATNTDTQYF

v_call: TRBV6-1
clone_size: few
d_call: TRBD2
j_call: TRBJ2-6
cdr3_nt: TGTGCCAGCAGGAAAGGACTAGCGGGAGAGCCCCGCTCTGGGGCCAACGTCCTGACTTTC
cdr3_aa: CASRKGLAGEPRSGANVLTF

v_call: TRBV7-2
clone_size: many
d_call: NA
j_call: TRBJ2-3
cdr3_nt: TGTGCCAGCAGCCCTGGGCAGGGGTTAACAGATACGCAGTATTTT
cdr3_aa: CASSPGQGLTDTQYF

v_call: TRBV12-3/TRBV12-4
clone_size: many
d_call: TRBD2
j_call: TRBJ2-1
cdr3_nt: TGTGCCAGCAGTTTCGGGTCTAGCGGGAGAGCTAATTACAATGAGCAGTTCTTC
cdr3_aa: CASSFGSSGRANYNEQFF

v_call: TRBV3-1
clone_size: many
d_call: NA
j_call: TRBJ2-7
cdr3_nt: TGTGCCAGCAGCCTGTGGCGGACAGCCTACGAGCAGTACTTC
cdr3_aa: CASSLWRTAYEQYF

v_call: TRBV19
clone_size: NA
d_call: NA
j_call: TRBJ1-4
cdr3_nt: TGTGCCAGTAGTATAGTCCCTATGGCAGGGACTAATGAAAAACTGTTTTTT
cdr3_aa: CASSIVPMAGTNEKLFF

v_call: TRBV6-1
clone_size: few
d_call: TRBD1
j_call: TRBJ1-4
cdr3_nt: TGTGCCAGCAGTAAACGGACAGGGGGCGTAGAAAAACTGTTTTTT
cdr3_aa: CASSKRTGGVEKLFF

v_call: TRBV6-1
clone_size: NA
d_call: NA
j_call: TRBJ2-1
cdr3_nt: TGTGCCAGCAGTGAAGAGGTCGAACTCTTCAATGAGCAGTTCTTC
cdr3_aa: CASSEEVELFNEQFF

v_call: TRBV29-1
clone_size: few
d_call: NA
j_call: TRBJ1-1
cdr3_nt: TGCAGCGTATGGGGGACCGGGATCTCGGGAGGCACTGAAGCTTTCTTT
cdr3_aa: CSVWGTGISGGTEAFF

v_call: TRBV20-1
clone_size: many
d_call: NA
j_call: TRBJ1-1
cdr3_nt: TGCAGTGCTAGGACTAACAGGTTCCGGTCGAACACTGAAGCTTTCTTT
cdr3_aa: CSARTNRFRSNTEAFF

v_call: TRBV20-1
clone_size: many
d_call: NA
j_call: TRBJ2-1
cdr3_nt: TGCAGTGCTAGAGCCGTAGGGGGGATGGTTGAGCAGTTCTTC
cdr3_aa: CSARAVGGMVEQFF

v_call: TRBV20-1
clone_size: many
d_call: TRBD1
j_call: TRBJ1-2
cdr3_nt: TGCAGTGCTAGAAAGGGACAGAACGGCTACACCTTC
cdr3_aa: CSARKGQNGYTF

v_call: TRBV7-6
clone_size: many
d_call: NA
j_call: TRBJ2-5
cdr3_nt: TGTGCCAGCAGCTTACTAGTGTCGGAGACCCAGTACTTC
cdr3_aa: CASSLLVSETQYF

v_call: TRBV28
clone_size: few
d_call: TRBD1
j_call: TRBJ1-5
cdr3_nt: TGTGCCAGCAGTGCCGGGACAGTGGGAATGCCCCAGCATTTT
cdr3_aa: CASSAGTVGMPQHF

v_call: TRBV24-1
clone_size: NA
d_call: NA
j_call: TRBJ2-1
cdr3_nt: TGTGCCACCAGTGACCCGACCACCACAATAAATAGCTCCTACAATGAGCAGTTCTTC
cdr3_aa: CATSDPTTTINSSYNEQFF

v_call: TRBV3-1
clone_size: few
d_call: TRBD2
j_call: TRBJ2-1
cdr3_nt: TGTGCCAGCAGCCCATTCCCGGGACTAGCGGGAGATGAGCAGTTCTTC
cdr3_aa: CASSPFPGLAGDEQFF

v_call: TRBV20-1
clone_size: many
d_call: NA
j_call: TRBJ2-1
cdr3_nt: TGCAGTGCCAGAGAACGGGACTCACAGTTCTTC
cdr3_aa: CSARERDSQFF

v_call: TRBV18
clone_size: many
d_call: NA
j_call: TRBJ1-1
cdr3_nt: TGTGCCAGCTCACCAAGTCAGGACTTGAACACTGAAGCTTTCTTT
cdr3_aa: CASSPSQDLNTEAFF

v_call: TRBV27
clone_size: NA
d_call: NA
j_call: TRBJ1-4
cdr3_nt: TGTGCCAGCAGTTTATCCGGGGGAGGGAGTGAAAAACTGTTTTTT
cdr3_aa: CASSLSGGGSEKLFF

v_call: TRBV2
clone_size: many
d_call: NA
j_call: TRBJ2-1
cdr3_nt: TGTGCCAGCAGTGAAACGGGGGATGAGCAGTTCTTC
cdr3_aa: CASSETGDEQFF

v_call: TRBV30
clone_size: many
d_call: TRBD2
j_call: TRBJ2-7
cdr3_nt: TGTGCCTGGAGTAAAAGGCGGGAGGGCTACGAGCAGTACTTC
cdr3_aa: CAWSKRREGYEQYF

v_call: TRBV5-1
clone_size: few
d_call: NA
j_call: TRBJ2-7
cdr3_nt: TGCGCCAGCAGCTTAGAGGTGGGCGCGACTGAGCAGTACTTC
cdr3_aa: CASSLEVGATEQYF

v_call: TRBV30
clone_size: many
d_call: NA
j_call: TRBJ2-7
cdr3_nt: TGTGCCTGGAGGAGGTGGGGGACCGGACGATACGAGCAGTACTTC
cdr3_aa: CAWRRWGTGRYEQYF

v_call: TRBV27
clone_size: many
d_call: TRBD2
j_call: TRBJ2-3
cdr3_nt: TGTGCCAGCAGTTTCCAGACTAGCGGGGTGGATACGCAGTATTTT
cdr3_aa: CASSFQTSGVDTQYF

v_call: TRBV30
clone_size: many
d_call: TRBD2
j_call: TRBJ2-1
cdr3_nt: TGTGCCTGGAGTTCGGGACTAGCGGGAGGTGCTACGAATGAGCAGTTCTTC
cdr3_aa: CAWSSGLAGGATNEQFF

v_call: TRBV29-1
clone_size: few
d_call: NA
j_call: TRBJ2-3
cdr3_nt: TGCAGCGTAGCAACAGGGAGGAGTACGCAGTATTTT
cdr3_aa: CSVATGRSTQYF